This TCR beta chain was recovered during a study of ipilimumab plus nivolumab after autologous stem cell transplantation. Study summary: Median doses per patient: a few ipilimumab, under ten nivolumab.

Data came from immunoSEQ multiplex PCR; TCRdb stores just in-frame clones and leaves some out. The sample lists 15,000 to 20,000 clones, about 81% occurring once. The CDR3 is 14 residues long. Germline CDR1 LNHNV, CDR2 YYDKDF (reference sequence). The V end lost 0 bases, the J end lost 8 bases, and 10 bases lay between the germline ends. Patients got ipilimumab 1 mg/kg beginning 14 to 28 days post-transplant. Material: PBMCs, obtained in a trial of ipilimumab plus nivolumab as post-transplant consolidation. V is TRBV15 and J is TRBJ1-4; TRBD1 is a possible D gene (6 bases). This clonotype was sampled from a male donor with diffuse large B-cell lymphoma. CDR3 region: CATSRDRGGEKLFF. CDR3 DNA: TGTGCCACCAGCAGAGACAGGGGTGGAGAAAAACTGTTTTTT. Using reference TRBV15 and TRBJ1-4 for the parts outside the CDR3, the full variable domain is DAMVIQNPRYQVTQFGKPVTLSCSQTLNHNVMYWYQQKSSQAPKLLFHYYDKDFNNEADTPDNFQSRRPNTSFCFLDIRSPGLGDTAMYLCATSRDRGGEKLFFGSGTQLSVL.